The TCR beta chain described here comes from a study of T cell changes during pregnancy in multiple sclerosis. Here immunoSEQ multiplex PCR was the method, and the copy in TCRdb shows in-frame clones only, minus some. This sample yields 65,000 to 95,000 clones, of which over 85% are seen a single time; about 1% belongs to the top ten. This clone was counted a single time. The source material was peripheral blood, sampled in the second trimester of pregnancy. The origin of this receptor is a female donor in good health, enrolled as a control in a pregnancy study.

CDR3 protein: CASSESGVYQETQYF. In nucleotides, the CDR3 is TGTGCCAGCAGTGAATCCGGGGTGTACCAAGAGACCCAGTACTTC. The chain couples TRBV25-1 to TRBJ2-5, with D tentatively TRBD2 (5 bases). The V gene's germline CDR1 is MGHDK and CDR2 SYGVNS. The CDR3 contains 15 residues. Trimming took 1 base from V and 0 from J, leaving 9 bases between them.